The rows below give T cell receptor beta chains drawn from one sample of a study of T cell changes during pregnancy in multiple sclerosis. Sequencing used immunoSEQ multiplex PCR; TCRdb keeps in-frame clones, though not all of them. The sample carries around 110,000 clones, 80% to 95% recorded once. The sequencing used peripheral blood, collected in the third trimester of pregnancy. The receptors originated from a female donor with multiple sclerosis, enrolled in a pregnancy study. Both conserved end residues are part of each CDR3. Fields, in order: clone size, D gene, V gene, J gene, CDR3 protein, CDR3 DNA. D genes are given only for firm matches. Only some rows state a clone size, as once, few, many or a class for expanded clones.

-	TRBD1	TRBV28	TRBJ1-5	CASSGQGAGNQPQHF	TGTGCCAGCAGTGGACAGGGGGCAGGCAATCAGCCCCAGCATTTT
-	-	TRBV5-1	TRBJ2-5	CASSLTGQQETQYF	TGCGCCAGCAGCTTGACAGGGCAGCAAGAGACCCAGTACTTC
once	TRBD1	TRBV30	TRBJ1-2	CAWSYSGQGNGYTF	TGTGCCTGGAGTTATTCGGGACAGGGGAATGGCTACACCTTC
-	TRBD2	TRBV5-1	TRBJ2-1	CASSLGLAGVDEQFF	TGCGCCAGCAGCTTAGGACTAGCGGGAGTCGATGAGCAGTTCTTC
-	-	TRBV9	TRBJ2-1	CASSPSFHGEQFF	TGTGCCAGCAGCCCATCTTTTCACGGGGAGCAGTTCTTC
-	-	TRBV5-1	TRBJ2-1	CASSLASGSSYNEQFF	TGCGCCAGCAGCTTGGCCTCGGGGAGCTCCTACAATGAGCAGTTCTTC
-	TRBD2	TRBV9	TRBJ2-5	CASSVGLAGGETQYF	TGTGCCAGCAGCGTAGGACTAGCGGGTGGAGAGACCCAGTACTTC
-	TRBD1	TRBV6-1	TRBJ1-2	CASTGQPSYGYTF	TGTGCCAGCACGGGACAGCCCAGCTATGGCTACACCTTC
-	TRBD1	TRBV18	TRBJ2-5	CASSYDRVQETQYF	TGTGCCAGCTCATACGACAGGGTGCAAGAGACCCAGTACTTC
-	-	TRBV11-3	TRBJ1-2	CASSLEVGSTQFNGYTF	TGTGCCAGCAGCTTAGAAGTTGGATCGACACAGTTTAATGGCTACACCTTC
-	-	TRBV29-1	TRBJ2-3	CSVRATGTAKDTQYF	TGCAGCGTGAGGGCGACCGGGACTGCGAAAGATACGCAGTATTTT
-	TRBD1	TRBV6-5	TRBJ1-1	CASSWKRQGGNTEAFF	TGTGCCAGCAGTTGGAAACGACAGGGCGGGAACACTGAAGCTTTCTTT
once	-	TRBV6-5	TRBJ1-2	CASSYSREANYGYTF	TGTGCCAGCAGTTACAGCCGGGAAGCTAACTATGGCTACACCTTC
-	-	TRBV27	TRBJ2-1	CASSLSVSSYNEQFF	TGTGCCAGCAGTTTATCGGTGAGCTCCTACAATGAGCAGTTCTTC
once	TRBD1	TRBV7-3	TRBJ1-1	CASSSRQGSEAFF	TGTGCCAGCAGCTCACGACAGGGGAGTGAAGCTTTCTTT
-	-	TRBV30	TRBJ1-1	CAWSVINRLYTEAFF	TGTGCCTGGAGTGTAATTAACAGATTATACACTGAAGCTTTCTTT
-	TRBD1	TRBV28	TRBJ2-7	CASRSGGEQYF	TGTGCCAGCAGATCAGGGGGAGAGCAGTACTTC
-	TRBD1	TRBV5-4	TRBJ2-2	CASSFAGQGQNTGELFF	TGTGCCAGCAGTTTTGCGGGACAGGGCCAAAACACCGGGGAGCTGTTTTTT
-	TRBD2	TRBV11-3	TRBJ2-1	CASSLGSGGGDEQFF	TGTGCCAGCAGCTTAGGTAGCGGGGGCGGGGATGAGCAGTTCTTC
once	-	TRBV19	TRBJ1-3	CASSIAGSGNTIYF	TGTGCCAGTAGTATAGCGGGCTCTGGAAACACCATATATTTT
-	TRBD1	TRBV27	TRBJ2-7	CASSYGTGGAEQYF	TGTGCCAGCAGTTATGGGACAGGGGGCGCCGAGCAGTACTTC
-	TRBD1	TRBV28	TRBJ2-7	CASTPGGPYEQYF	TGTGCCAGCACTCCAGGGGGCCCCTACGAGCAGTACTTC
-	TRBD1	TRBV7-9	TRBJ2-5	CASSPPTGNETQYF	TGTGCCAGCAGCCCCCCGACAGGGAATGAGACCCAGTACTTC
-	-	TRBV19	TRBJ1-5	CASTVADISNQPQHF	TGTGCCAGTACCGTGGCAGACATTAGCAATCAGCCCCAGCATTTT
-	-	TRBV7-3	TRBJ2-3	CASSLSGGDTQYF	TGTGCCAGCAGCTTATCAGGGGGGGATACGCAGTATTTT
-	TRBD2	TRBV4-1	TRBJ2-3	CASSPIGLAGGHDTQYF	TGCGCCAGCAGCCCTATCGGATTAGCGGGGGGGCATGATACGCAGTATTTT
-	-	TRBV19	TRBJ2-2	CASKSQKNTGELFF	TGTGCCAGTAAATCTCAGAAGAACACCGGGGAGCTGTTTTTT
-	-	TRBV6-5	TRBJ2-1	CASSYSRSEQFF	TGTGCCAGCAGTTACTCACGGAGTGAGCAGTTCTTC
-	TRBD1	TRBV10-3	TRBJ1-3	CAISEVDRGSDGNTIYF	TGTGCCATCAGTGAGGTAGACAGGGGTTCTGATGGAAACACCATATATTTT
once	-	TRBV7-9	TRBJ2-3	CASSPPLEAGDTQYF	TGTGCCAGCAGCCCCCCCTTAGAGGCGGGGGATACGCAGTATTTT
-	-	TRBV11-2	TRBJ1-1	CASSSTVVNGEAFF	TGTGCCAGCAGCTCCACGGTAGTCAACGGTGAAGCTTTCTTT
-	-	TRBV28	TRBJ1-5	CASDGRGNQPQHF	TGTGCCAGCGACGGGAGGGGCAATCAGCCCCAGCATTTT
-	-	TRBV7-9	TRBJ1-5	CASSSAGERQPQHF	TGTGCCAGCAGCTCCGCAGGGGAGCGCCAGCCCCAGCATTTT
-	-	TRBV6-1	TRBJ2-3	CASSDLTDTQYF	TGTGCCAGCAGTGACCTCACAGATACGCAGTATTTT
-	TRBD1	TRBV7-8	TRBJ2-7	CASRNLRDRPYEQYF	TGTGCCAGCAGGAATCTCAGGGACAGACCCTACGAGCAGTACTTC
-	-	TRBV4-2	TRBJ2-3	CASSQVYGDTQYF	TGTGCCAGCAGCCAAGTCTACGGAGATACGCAGTATTTT
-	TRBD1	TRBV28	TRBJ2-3	CASSSVDRARTDTQYF	TGTGCCAGCAGTTCAGTAGACAGGGCGAGGACAGATACGCAGTATTTT
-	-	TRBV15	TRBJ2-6	CATSTEGLDAFSGANVLTF	TGTGCCACCAGCACAGAGGGTCTAGATGCGTTCTCTGGGGCCAACGTCCTGACTTTC
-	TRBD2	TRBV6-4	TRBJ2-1	CASSEGGGGYNEQFF	TGTGCCAGCAGTGAGGGCGGGGGGGGATACAATGAGCAGTTCTTC
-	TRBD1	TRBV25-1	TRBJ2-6	CASSTSDRGKSGANVLTF	TGTGCCAGCAGTACCTCGGACAGGGGGAAATCTGGGGCCAACGTCCTGACTTTC
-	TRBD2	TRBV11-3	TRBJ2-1	CASSSGGTSGRKGNEQFF	TGTGCCAGCAGCTCAGGGGGGACTAGCGGGAGGAAGGGCAATGAGCAGTTCTTC
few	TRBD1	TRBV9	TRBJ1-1	CASSGTGVTEAFF	TGTGCCAGCAGCGGAACAGGGGTCACTGAAGCTTTCTTT
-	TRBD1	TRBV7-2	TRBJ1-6	CASSLDRARAPLHF	TGTGCCAGCAGCTTGGACAGGGCCCGGGCACCCCTCCACTTT
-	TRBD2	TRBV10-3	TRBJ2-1	CAISDNSGSNYNEQFF	TGTGCCATCAGTGATAATAGCGGGAGTAACTACAATGAGCAGTTCTTC
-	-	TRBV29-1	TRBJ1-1	CSVVWAGRGNTEAFF	TGCAGCGTTGTGTGGGCAGGGAGGGGGAACACTGAAGCTTTCTTT
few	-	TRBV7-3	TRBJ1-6	CASSPGLNSPLHF	TGTGCCAGCAGCCCGGGACTGAATTCACCCCTCCACTTT
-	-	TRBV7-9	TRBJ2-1	CASSFPQGEQFF	TGTGCCAGCAGCTTCCCCCAGGGGGAGCAGTTCTTC
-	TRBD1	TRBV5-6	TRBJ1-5	CASSSFGQDNQPQHF	TGTGCCAGCAGCTCCTTCGGACAGGACAATCAGCCCCAGCATTTT
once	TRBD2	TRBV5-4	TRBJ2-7	CASSPLAGGSYEQYF	TGTGCCAGCAGCCCATTAGCGGGGGGTTCCTACGAGCAGTACTTC
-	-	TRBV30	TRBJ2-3	CAWSVRVSITDTQYF	TGTGCCTGGAGTGTACGGGTTTCTATCACAGATACGCAGTATTTT
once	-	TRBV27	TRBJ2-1	CASSLGGISSYNEQFF	TGTGCCAGCAGTTTAGGGGGGATCAGCTCCTACAATGAGCAGTTCTTC